This section outlines one T cell receptor beta chain sequence together with its context. This specimen comes from a study of control samples from healthy donors and cancer patients. The data were produced by immunoSEQ multiplex PCR, yet TCRdb's version contains in-frame clones alone and is incomplete. In the table there are about 140,000 clones, about 90% of which are singletons. The CDR3 consists of 13 residues. Per the germline V gene, CDR1 is MDHEN and CDR2 is SYDVKM. V gave up 5 bases and J gave up 8 bases, with 10 bases separating them. The clonotype comes from a man between 18 and 35 years old in good health. This chain joins TRBV28 and TRBJ1-6; D remains ambiguous. The sequenced material came from blood. This CDR3 is CASSPPLYSPLHF. The CDR3 bases are TGTGCCAGCAGTCCCCCGTTGTATTCACCCCTCCACTTT.